What follows are 12 T cell receptor beta chains derived from one specimen sequenced in a study of identical twins (dated by TCRdb to the mid-2010s). Library method: 5' RACE. Sequencing was performed on an Illumina HiSeq 2000. TCRdb reanalyzed the raw reads on its own, using fastp at Q25 for trimming and MiXCR for clone calling, and kept in-frame beta chains. Rows with one shared CDR3 protein collapse into an entry with the most common genes and DNA. Across this sample there are fewer than 500,000 distinct CDR3 sequences, with roughly 26% seen only once. The top ten clones comprise about 2.7% of the sample. The data were also submitted as part of a second study, on T cells expressing NK-cell markers.

The specimen sequenced was CD4+ T cells sorted from blood. The receptors were gathered from a woman under 30 in good health.

This clonotype was detected a few times. The rearrangement joins TRBV29-1 to TRBJ2-1, with TRBD2 matching over 9 bases. The CDR3 extends over 15 amino acids. Trimming removed 7 bases from V and 7 bases from J; junction bases left unmatched: 14. Germline-derived CDR1 and CDR2 are SQVTM and ANQGSEA. The CDR3 bases are TGCAGCGCTGAGGGAACTAGCGGGCGGGGTAATGAGCAGTTCTTC. Its translation: CSAEGTSGRGNEQFF.

This chain joins TRBV9 and TRBJ2-1; the match to TRBD2 covers 9 bases. V lost 4 bases, J lost 12 bases, and 14 bases stayed unmatched. Germline values: CDR1 SGDLS, CDR2 YYNGEE. The CDR3 covers 15 residues. The CDR3 DNA sequence: TGTGCCAGCAGCCTGGGGGCGGGAGGGTCTTCGTTGCAGTTCTTC. Residues: CASSLGAGGSSLQFF.

This rearrangement joins TRBV12-3 or TRBV12-4 to TRBJ1-2; D not resolved. The CDR3 has 14 amino acids. The V and J ends lost 4 bases and 6 bases respectively, with 15 bases between them. CDR3 in DNA: TGTGCCAGCAGTTCCGCATCCAGGACTCATGGCTACACCTTC. The encoded protein is CASSSASRTHGYTF.

This clonotype was counted only a few times. The CDR3 DNA is TGTGCCAGCAGCTTAGAGGCTAGCGGGAGACTCCTGTACAATGAGCAGTTCTTC. Amino acids: CASSLEASGRLLYNEQFF. V gene TRBV7-8 combines with J gene TRBJ2-1, with 10 bases fitting TRBD2. The CDR3 length is 18 residues. Looked up from germline, CDR1 is SGHVS and CDR2 is FQNEAQ. V gave up 1 base and J gave up 4 bases; unmatched junction bases: 10.

This clonotype appeared a single time. The V call is TRBV4-2, the J call TRBJ2-7; tentatively, D is TRBD1 (6 bases). Germline V gives CDR1 LGHNA, CDR2 YNFKEQ. The CDR3 has 14 residues. The V gene lost 3 bases and the J gene lost 5 bases, with 14 bases spanning the gap. CDR3 nucleotide sequence: TGTGCCAGCAGCCAGGCTCCGGACAGCCACGAGCAGTACTTC. It translates to CASSQAPDSHEQYF.

This clonotype was counted only a few times. The chain employs TRBV20-1 and TRBJ2-3; 7 nucleotides match TRBD2. V lost 0 bases and J lost 2; bases outside the gene matches: 8. Germline values: CDR1 DFQATT, CDR2 SNEGSKA (reference sequence). The CDR3 length is 16 residues. CDR3 DNA sequence: TGCAGTGCTAGAGATACCCAGCGGGGATACACAGATACGCAGTATTTT. The encoded protein is CSARDTQRGYTDTQYF.

This chain uses TRBV6-1 with TRBJ1-4; the D is unclear. The V and J ends lost 6 bases and 3 bases respectively, with 11 bases between them. Germline V lookup: CDR1 MNHNS, CDR2 SASEGT. CDR3 length: 14 amino acids. Written as DNA, the CDR3 is TGTGCCAGCAGGCTTATCGCCGCTAATGAAAAACTGTTTTTT. It translates to CASRLIAANEKLFF.

This clonotype was picked up a small number of times. This chain uses TRBV20-1 with TRBJ1-4; D gene ambiguous. Germline CDR1 and CDR2: DFQATT and SNEGSKA (reference sequence). This CDR3 contains 12 residues. Trimming left V 6 bases short and J 8 bases short, with 13 bases between. The CDR3 here is CSAGSRAEKLFF. CDR3 coding DNA: TGCAGTGCGGGATCTAGGGCGGAAAAACTGTTTTTT.

The J gene is TRBJ2-3, the V gene TRBV10-3; D is ambiguous. The V gene's germline CDR1 is ENHRY and CDR2 SYGVKD. This CDR3 contains 14 residues. V lost 7 bases to trimming and J lost 5 bases, with 16 bases between them. CDR3 protein: CAIMGRFQGDTQYF. The CDR3 DNA reads as TGTGCCATCATGGGTCGCTTCCAAGGAGATACGCAGTATTTT.

This clonotype was seen a handful of times. The chain has TRBV24-1 and TRBJ1-5, with D possibly being TRBD1 (5 bases). CDR3 length: 15 amino acids. V lost 2 bases to trimming and J lost 2 bases, with 9 bases between them. In germline, CDR1 is KGHDR, CDR2 SFDVKD. CDR3 region: CATSDSREGNQPQHF. DNA of the CDR3: TGTGCCACCAGTGATTCCAGGGAAGGCAATCAGCCCCAGCATTTT.

This clonotype was detected a few times. The chain has TRBV4-3 and TRBJ2-1; TRBD2 aligns across 7 bases. This CDR3 contains 15 residues. V trimming: 0 bases; J trimming: 4 bases; junction bases outside the gene matches: 3. The germline V gene encodes CDR1 LGHNA and CDR2 YSLEER. DNA for the CDR3: TGCGCCAGCAGCCAAGAACTAGCGAGTTACAATGAGCAGTTCTTC. It translates to CASSQELASYNEQFF.

This clonotype showed up just a few times. The chain couples TRBV20-1 to TRBJ2-3; tentatively, D is TRBD1 (5 bases). This CDR3 has 14 amino acids. Germline V gene lookup returns CDR1 DFQATT and CDR2 SNEGSKA (reference sequence). The V end lost 3 bases, the J end lost 1 base, and 11 bases lay between the germline ends. The CDR3 coding sequence is TGCAGTGCTAGGCAGGGATGGGGCACAGATACGCAGTATTTT. Translation: CSARQGWGTDTQYF.